This TCR beta chain was captured in a study of graft-versus-host responses after intestinal transplantation. The table came from immunoSEQ multiplex PCR; TCRdb's copy has only in-frame clones and leaves some out. The sample holds around 18,000 clones; approximately 95% are singletons and the top ten take 0.7% to 1%. The CDR3 is 16 residues long. Germline V lookup: CDR1 SGHVS, CDR2 FQNEAQ. The J segment lost 0 bases and the V segment lost 5 bases, leaving 9 bases of the junction unmatched. V gene TRBV7-8 combines with J gene TRBJ1-1; TRBD1 aligns across 7 bases. This TCR was recovered from a human patient who received an intestinal transplant, so some T cells may come from the graft donor. The sample in question was PBMCs, obtained 23 days after intestinal transplant. CDR3 coding DNA: TGTGCCAGCAGCCTTCTGACAGGGTTTATGAACACTGAAGCTTTCTTT. Translating it yields CASSLLTGFMNTEAFF. The full variable domain, in which reference TRBV7-8 and TRBJ1-1 provide the parts outside the CDR3, is GAGVSQSPRYKVAKRGQDVALRCDPISGHVSLFWYQQALGQGPEFLTYFQNEAQLDKSGLPSDRFFAERPEGSVSTLKIQRTQQEDSAVYLCASSLLTGFMNTEAFFGQGTRLTVV.